This T cell receptor (beta chain) was obtained from a study of T cells in tuberculosis listed by TCRdb under 2018. At the level of the whole study: The study combined CD1B tetramers and high-throughput TCR immunosequencing to characterize T cells specific for the mycobacterial lipid antigen glucose monomycolate (GMM). PBMC from patients with active tuberculosis were archived either before the start of standard anti-tuberculosis treatment or within 7 days of starting that treatment. IGRA-negative adolescents, IGRA-positive adolescents with latent tuberculosis and adults with active tuberculosis, around nine per group, were compared in a South African clinical cohort.

The germline V gene (reference sequence) gives CDR1 as LNHDA and CDR2 as SQIVND. Unmatched junction bases come to 12, with V trimmed by 11 bases and J by 4 bases. There are 15 amino acids in the CDR3, from cysteine to phenylalanine inclusive. CDR3 DNA only is kept here, 45 bases in frame from base 1. As regards this clone: The target of this receptor is not known. Within one base of it there is no much larger clone, and no base qualities were kept.

Interpreted using the paper, the time point label stands for: new active TB diagnosis, blood taken before or within 7 days of starting treatment. Patients with active tuberculosis were defined as newly diagnosed, HIV-seronegative South African adults aged 18 years or older. Confirmation of active tuberculosis came from positive sputum smear microscopy and/or a positive M. tuberculosis culture. Immunosequencing of unsorted cryopreserved PBMC covered, on average, around 97,000 T cells per clinical donor. TCR libraries were generated with the immunoSEQ multiplex PCR assay, using TCR-beta and/or TCR-alpha/delta assays for each sample. The amplified TCR libraries were sequenced using the Illumina high-throughput platform. From the authors' description of their analysis: Clustering and dimensionality reduction were performed using pairwise TCRdist distances among GMM-specific receptors from ex vivo sorted or in vitro expanded T cells. Each clinical repertoire was assigned a mean NN-distance score, defined as the average TCRdist to the nearest 10% of tetramer-positive reference sequences. GEM TCR motif frequency was calculated as the fraction of unique TCRs that matched known GEM sequences by V/J usage and CDR3 length. Linear discriminant analysis with leave-one-out cross-validation, implemented in scikit-learn, was used to classify active tuberculosis. The clones in this table, taken by TCRdb from immuneACCESS, are in-frame only. Not every clone is retained; where verified, under half of the shortfall comes from an unresolved V gene, and the cause of the rest is unknown. D and trimming come from the DNA, and the V and J calls and clone size come from that table. The sample data list under 35,000 clones, and about 92% of these were observed just once. Under 9% of the sample is in the top ten clones.

Paper-wide results and their limitations: Clinical samples were selected based on the availability of cryopreserved specimens, with adults included as active tuberculosis cases and adolescents included as controls. Using GEM motif frequencies, a classifier achieved 65% to 75% accuracy, whereas a classifier built on the diverse GMM-specific repertoire got to nearly 90% accuracy (AUROC approximately 0.93). Smaller mean NN-distances to GMM-specific TCRs were observed in active tuberculosis TCR-alpha repertoires than in IGRA-negative controls, suggesting clonal expansion of GMM-specific TCRs. Shorter CDR3-alpha lengths in active tuberculosis patients partly drove the smaller NN-distances, and the TCR-beta difference was not statistically significant.

Source: PBMCs, taken at tuberculosis diagnosis. The origin of this receptor is an adult with tuberculosis. Some clones in this sample may be carry-over from other donors' samples. The rearranged segments are TRBV19 and TRBJ2-3, with TRBD1 identical over 10 junction bases. In nucleotide form, the sequence is TGTGCCTCCACGCCGGGACAGGGGTATTCAGATACGCAGTATTTT. This encodes CASTPGQGYSDTQYF.